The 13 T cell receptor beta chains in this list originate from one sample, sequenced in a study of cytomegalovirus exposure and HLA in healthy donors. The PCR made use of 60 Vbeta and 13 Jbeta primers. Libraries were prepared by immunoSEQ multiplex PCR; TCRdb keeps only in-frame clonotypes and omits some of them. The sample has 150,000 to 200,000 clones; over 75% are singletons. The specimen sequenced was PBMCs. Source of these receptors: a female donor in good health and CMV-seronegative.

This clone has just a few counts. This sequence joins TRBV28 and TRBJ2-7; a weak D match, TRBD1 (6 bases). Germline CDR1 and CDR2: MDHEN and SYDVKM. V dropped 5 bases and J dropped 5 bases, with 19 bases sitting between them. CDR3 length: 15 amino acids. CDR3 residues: CASSPFTGRENEQYF. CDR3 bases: TGTGCCAGCAGTCCCTTTACAGGGCGCGAGAACGAGCAGTACTTC.

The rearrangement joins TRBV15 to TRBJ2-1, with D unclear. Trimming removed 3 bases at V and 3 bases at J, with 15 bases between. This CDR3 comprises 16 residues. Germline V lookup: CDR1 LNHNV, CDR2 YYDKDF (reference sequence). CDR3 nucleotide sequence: TGTGCCACCAGCAGTCTTAGCCTGGCCGACTACAATGAGCAGTTCTTC. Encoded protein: CATSSLSLADYNEQFF.

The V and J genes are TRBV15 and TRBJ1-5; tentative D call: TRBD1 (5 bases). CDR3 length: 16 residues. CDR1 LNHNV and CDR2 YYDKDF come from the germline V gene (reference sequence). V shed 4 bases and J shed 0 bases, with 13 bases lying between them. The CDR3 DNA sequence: TGTGCCACCAGCACGAAAGTCGACAGTAGCAATCAGCCCCAGCATTTT. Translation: CATSTKVDSSNQPQHF.

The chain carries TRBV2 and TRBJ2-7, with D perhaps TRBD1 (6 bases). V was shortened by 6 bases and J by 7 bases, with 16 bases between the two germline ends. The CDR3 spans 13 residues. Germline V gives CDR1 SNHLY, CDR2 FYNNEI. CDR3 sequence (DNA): TGTGCCAGCAGCGAACAGGGCAGGCGGGAGCAGTACTTC. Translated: CASSEQGRREQYF.

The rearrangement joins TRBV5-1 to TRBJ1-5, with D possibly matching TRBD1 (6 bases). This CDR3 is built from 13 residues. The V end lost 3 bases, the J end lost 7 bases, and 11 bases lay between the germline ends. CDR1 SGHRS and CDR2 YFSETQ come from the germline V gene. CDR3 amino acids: CASSWDTGQPQHF. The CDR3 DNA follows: TGCGCCAGCAGCTGGGACACGGGACAGCCCCAGCATTTT.

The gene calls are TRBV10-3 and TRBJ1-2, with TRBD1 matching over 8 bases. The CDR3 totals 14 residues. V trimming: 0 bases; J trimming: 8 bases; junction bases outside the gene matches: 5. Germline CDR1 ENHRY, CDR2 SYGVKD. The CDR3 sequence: CAISESTGAGGYTF. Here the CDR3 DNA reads TGTGCCATCAGTGAGTCGACAGGGGCAGGGGGCTACACCTTC.

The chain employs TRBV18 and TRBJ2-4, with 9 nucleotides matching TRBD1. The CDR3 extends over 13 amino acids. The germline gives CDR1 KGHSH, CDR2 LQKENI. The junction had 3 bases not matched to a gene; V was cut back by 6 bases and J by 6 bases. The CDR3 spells CASSVTGGNIQYF. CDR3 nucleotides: TGTGCCAGCTCCGTGACAGGGGGAAACATTCAGTACTTC.

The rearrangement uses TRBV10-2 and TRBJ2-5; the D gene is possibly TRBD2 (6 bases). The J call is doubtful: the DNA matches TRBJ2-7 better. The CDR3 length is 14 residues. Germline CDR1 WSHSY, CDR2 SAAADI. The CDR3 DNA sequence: TGCGCCAGCAGTGAGGGGCTAGCGTTCTACGAGCAGTACTTC. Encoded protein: CASSEGLAFYEQYF.

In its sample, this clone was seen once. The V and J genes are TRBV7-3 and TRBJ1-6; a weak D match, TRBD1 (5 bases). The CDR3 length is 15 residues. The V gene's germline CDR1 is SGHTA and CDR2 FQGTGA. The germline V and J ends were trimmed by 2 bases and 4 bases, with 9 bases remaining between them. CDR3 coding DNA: TGTGCCAGCAGCTTAGGACAAAGTTATAATTCACCCCTCCACTTT. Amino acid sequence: CASSLGQSYNSPLHF.

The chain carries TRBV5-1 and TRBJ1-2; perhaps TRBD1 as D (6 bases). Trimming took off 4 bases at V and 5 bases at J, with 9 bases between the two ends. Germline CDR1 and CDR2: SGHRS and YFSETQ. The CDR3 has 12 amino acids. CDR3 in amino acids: CASSQTGYGYTF. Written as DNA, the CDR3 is TGCGCCAGCAGCCAGACAGGTTATGGCTACACCTTC.

In DNA form, the CDR3 reads TGTGCCAGCAGCCGGGAACAGTTAGGGATCTACGAGCAGTACTTC. It encodes CASSREQLGIYEQYF. V and J are TRBV6-5 and TRBJ2-7, with D perhaps TRBD2 (5 bases). Looked up from germline, CDR1 is MNHEY and CDR2 is SVGAGI. The CDR3 is made up of 15 amino acids. Trimming took 6 bases from V and 3 from J, leaving 18 bases between them.

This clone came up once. The CDR3 bases are TGTGCCAGTAGGGGACAGATGAGCTCTGGAAACACCATATATTTT. It codes for CASRGQMSSGNTIYF. The chain employs TRBV19 and TRBJ1-3; 7 bases are shared with TRBD1. The CDR3 runs to 15 residues. Trimming at V came to 6 bases and at J to 0 bases, leaving 5 bases not matched to a gene. Germline CDR1 reads LNHDA; CDR2 reads SQIVND (reference sequence).

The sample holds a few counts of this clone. In DNA, the CDR3 is TGTGCCAGCAGCCCTACTAGCGGGAGGGCCTCGAGCACAGATACGCAGTATTTT. Its protein product is CASSPTSGRASSTDTQYF. The chain combines TRBV7-2 with TRBJ2-3; 13 nucleotides line up with TRBD2. In germline, CDR1 is SGHTA, CDR2 FQGNSA. The CDR3 consists of 18 residues. V was clipped by 5 bases and J by 0 bases; unmatched bases: 8.